The T cell receptor (beta chain) described here comes from a study of siplizumab effects on memory and regulatory T cells (dated by TCRdb to about 2019). For the wider study: The effect of the anti-CD2 antibody siplizumab on alloreactive T-cell subsets was examined in allogeneic mixed lymphocyte reactions constructed from human PBMCs. Overall study results and their limits: A naive or memory phenotype could not be assigned to roughly 80-97% of proliferating CD4+ or CD8+ clones. The suppressive function of proliferating Tregs from siplizumab cultures was not functionally confirmed. Among mappable alloreactive CD4+ clones, the Treg-derived fraction averaged approximately 66% with siplizumab versus 26.9% in control reactions. The cumulative frequency of alloreactive sequences that could be traced back to unstimulated CD4+ memory T cells was significantly reduced by siplizumab. Because sequences below about 10^-5 frequency were poorly captured, only a minor fraction of alloreactive clones could be mapped to unstimulated subsets. Unstimulated naive T cells appeared to be more diverse than memory T cells, and naive cells seemed to make a substantial contribution to the alloresponse.

Regarding this clone: Its antigen specificity is not known. No much larger clone exists at a distance of one base, and base qualities are not known.

In addition, sequencing in three donor pairs included unstimulated CD8+ effector memory subsets alongside CD4+ naive, CD8+ naive, CD8+ TEMRA and CD4+ memory subsets. Sorted unstimulated T cells and proliferating T cells recovered from mixed lymphocyte reactions underwent TCRbeta CDR3 sequencing. Fresh whole blood from 9 to 10 HLA-typed healthy donors served as the source for isolating PBMCs. The library was produced with the immunoSEQ multiplex PCR assay. Approximately 100,000 TCR templates per sample were assayed on the deep sequencing platform. Genomic DNA extracted from sorted T cells was used for TCRbeta CDR3 sequencing. The authors' analysis ran thus. The R programming language was used for clonal analysis of the TCRbeta CDR3 data. Unstimulated samples were compared with post-reaction CFSE-low samples to define alloreactive CD4+ and CD8+ clones. Alloreactive CD4+ clones were assigned to regulatory or non-regulatory origin by matching sequences to sorted unstimulated Treg and non-Treg repertoires. TCRdb provides this immuneACCESS table in a form limited to in-frame rearrangements. Some clones are lacking; in checked studies, under half of them reflect an unresolved V gene, and why the rest are absent is not known. Clone size and V and J calls were adopted from that table, with D and trimming inferred from the DNA. The sample table contains tens of thousands of clones; only one count was recorded for approximately 84% of them. Roughly 0.35% of the sample rests with the top ten.

The germline V gene (reference sequence) specifies SEHNR as CDR1 and FQNEAQ as CDR2. V was cut back by 5 bases and J by 4 bases, leaving a gap of 17 bases between them. From the cysteine through the phenylalanine, the CDR3 covers 15 amino acids. CDR3 DNA is the only sequence kept; it has 45 bases, read in frame from the first base. The clonotype was recovered from a human donor in good health. The sequenced sample was naive CD8+ T cells sorted from blood. The cell subset or site label corresponds to: unstimulated naive T cells. Rearrangement joined TRBV7-9 to TRBJ1-2, and possibly TRBD1, on 6 matching bases. The CDR3 has the sequence CASSLTGQILYGYTF. The DNA reads TGTGCCAGCAGCCTTACGGGACAAATACTCTATGGCTACACCTTC.